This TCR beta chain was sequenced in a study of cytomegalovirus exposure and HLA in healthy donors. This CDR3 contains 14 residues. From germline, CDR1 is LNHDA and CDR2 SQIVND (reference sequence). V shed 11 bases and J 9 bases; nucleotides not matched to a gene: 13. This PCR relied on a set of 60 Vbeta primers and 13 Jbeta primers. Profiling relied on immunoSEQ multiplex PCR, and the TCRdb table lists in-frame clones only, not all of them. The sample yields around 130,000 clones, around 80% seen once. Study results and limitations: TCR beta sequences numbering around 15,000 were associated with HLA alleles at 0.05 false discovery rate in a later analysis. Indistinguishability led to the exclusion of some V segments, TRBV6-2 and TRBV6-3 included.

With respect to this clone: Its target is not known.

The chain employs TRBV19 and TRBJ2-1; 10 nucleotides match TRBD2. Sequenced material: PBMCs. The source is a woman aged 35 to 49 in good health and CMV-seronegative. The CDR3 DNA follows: TGTGCCGTCCGGGGGCTAGCGGGAGCGCGTGAGCAGTTCTTC. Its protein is CAVRGLAGAREQFF.